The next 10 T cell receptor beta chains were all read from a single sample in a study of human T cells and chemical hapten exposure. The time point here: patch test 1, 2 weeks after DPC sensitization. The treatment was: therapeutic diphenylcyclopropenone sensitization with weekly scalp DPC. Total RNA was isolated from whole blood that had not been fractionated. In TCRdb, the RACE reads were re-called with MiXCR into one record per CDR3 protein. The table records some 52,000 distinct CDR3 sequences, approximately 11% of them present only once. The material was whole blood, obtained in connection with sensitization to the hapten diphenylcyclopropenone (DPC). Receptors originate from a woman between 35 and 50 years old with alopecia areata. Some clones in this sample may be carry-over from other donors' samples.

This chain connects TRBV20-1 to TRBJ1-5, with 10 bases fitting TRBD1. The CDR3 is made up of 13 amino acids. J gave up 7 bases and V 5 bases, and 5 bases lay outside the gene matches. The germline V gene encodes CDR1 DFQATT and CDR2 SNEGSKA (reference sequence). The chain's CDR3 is CSAPGTGDQPQHF. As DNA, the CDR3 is TGCAGTGCTCCCGGGACAGGGGACCAGCCCCAGCATTTT.

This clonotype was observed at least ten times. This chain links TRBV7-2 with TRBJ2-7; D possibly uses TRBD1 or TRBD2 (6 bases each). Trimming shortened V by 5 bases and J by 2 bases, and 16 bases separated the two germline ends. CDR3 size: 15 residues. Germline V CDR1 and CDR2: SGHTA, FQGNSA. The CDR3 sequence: CASSGGHGPPYEQYF. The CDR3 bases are TGTGCCAGCAGCGGGGGGCACGGGCCTCCCTACGAGCAGTACTTC.

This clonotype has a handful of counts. The CDR3 region has the DNA TGTGCCAGCAGTTCCCCTACAGGGCCTGGGGCCAACGTCCTGACTTTC. It yields the protein CASSSPTGPGANVLTF. V is TRBV7-9 and J is TRBJ2-6; D is possibly TRBD1 (6 bases). The CDR3 runs to 16 residues. The ends were cut back, 6 bases at V and 2 bases at J, with 14 bases in the middle. Looked up from germline, CDR1 is SEHNR and CDR2 is FQNEAQ (reference sequence).

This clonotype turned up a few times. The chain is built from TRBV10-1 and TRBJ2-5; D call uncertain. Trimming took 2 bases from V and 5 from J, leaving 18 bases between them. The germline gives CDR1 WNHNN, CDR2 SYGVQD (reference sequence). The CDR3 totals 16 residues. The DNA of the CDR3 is TGCGCCAGCAGTGAGATTGCGCCCTCCAGCCAGGAGACCCAGTACTTC. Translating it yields CASSEIAPSSQETQYF.

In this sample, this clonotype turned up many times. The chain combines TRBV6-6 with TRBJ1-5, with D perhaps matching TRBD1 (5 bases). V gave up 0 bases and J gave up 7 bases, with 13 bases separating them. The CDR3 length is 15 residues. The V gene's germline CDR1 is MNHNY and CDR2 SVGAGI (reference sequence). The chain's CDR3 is CASSYSSQGAQPQHF. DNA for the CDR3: TGTGCCAGCAGTTACTCGAGCCAGGGAGCGCAGCCCCAGCATTTT.

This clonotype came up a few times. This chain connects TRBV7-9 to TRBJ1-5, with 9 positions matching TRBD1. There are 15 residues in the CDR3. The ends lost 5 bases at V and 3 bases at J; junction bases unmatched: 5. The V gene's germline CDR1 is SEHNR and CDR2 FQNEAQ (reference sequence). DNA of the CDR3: TGTGCCAGCAGCCAGGGACAGGGTAACAATCAGCCCCAGCATTTT. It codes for CASSQGQGNNQPQHF.

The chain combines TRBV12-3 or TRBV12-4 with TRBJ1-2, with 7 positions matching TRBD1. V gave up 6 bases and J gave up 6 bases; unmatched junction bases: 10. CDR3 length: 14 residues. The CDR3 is CASSHAAGGDGYTF. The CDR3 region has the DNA TGTGCCAGCAGCCACGCGGCAGGGGGTGATGGCTACACCTTC.

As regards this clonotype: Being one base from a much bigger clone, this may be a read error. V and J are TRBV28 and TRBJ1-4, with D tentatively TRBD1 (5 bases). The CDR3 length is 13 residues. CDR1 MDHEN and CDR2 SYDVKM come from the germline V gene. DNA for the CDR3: TGTGCCAGCTGCTGGGGCGGTAATGAAAAACTGATTTTT. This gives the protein CASCWGGNEKLIF.

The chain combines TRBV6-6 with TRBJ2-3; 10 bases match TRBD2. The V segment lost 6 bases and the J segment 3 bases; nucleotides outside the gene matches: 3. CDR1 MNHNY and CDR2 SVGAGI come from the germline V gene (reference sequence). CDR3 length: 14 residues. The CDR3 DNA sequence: TGTGCCAGCAGCCCTAGCGGGGGTACAGATACGCAGTATTTT. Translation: CASSPSGGTDTQYF.

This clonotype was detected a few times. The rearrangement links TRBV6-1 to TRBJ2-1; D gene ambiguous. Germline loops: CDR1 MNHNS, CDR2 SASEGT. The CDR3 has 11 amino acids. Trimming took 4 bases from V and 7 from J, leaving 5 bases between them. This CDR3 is CASSVINEQFF. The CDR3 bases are TGTGCCAGCAGTGTGATAAATGAGCAGTTCTTC.